Presented here are 31 T cell receptor beta chains from one specimen sequenced in a study of shared clonotypes between healthy human individuals. Some clones are missing from TCRdb's copy, which holds only in-frame ones; the method was immunoSEQ multiplex PCR. The table records over a million clones, approximately 98.5% of them present only once. The specimen was naive CD4+ T cells sorted from blood. Subset meaning: CD45RA+ positively selected. Receptors originate from a man between 25 and 39 years old in good health.

CDR3 residues: CASRRAGAGGELFF. The DNA of the CDR3 is TGTGCCAGCAGAAGAGCGGGAGCAGGCGGGGAGCTGTTTTTT. The rearrangement joins TRBV6-5 to TRBJ2-2, with 8 positions matching TRBD2. The V segment lost 6 bases and the J segment 7 bases; nucleotides outside the gene matches: 7. CDR1 is MNHEY and CDR2 is SVGAGI in the germline V gene. The CDR3 is 14 residues long.

In nucleotides, the CDR3 is TGCGCCAGCAGCCTTGGGACAGTCTCCTATGGCTACACCTTC. Its translation is CASSLGTVSYGYTF. The J gene is TRBJ1-2, the V gene TRBV5-1; 7 nucleotides line up with TRBD1. V was clipped by 4 bases and J by 4 bases; unmatched bases: 7. The CDR3 covers 14 residues. The V gene's germline CDR1 is SGHRS and CDR2 YFSETQ.

Details on this clone: Other DNA sequences of this sample code for an identical CDR3. The chain uses TRBV20-1 and TRBJ2-7; no definite D call. Germline CDR1 and CDR2: DFQATT and SNEGSKA (reference sequence). The CDR3 spans 10 residues. V shed 3 bases and J shed 4 bases, with 4 bases lying between them. The CDR3 DNA reads as TGCAGTGCTAGTCGGTACGAGCAGTACTTC. Translating it yields CSASRYEQYF.

The chain couples TRBV7-9 to TRBJ2-7, with a tentative D call TRBD2 (6 bases). CDR1 is SEHNR, CDR2 FQNEAQ, per germline (reference sequence). The CDR3 loop spans 16 amino acids. Trimming took 6 bases from V and 2 from J, leaving 20 bases between them. This chain's CDR3 is CASRGWRGTGTYEQYF. CDR3 nucleotide sequence: TGTGCCAGCAGGGGATGGCGAGGGACTGGGACCTACGAGCAGTACTTC.

The count of this clone is one. The J gene is TRBJ1-1, the V gene TRBV7-6, with 9 positions matching TRBD1. The germline gives CDR1 SGHVS, CDR2 FNYEAQ. J was trimmed by 7 bases and V by 0 bases; bases with no gene match: 3. The CDR3 is 14 amino acids. The CDR3 protein is CASSLARGQGEAFF. As DNA, the CDR3 is TGTGCCAGCAGCTTAGCGCGGGGACAGGGTGAAGCTTTCTTT.

The chain combines TRBV6-1 with TRBJ1-2; no reliable D call. In germline, CDR1 is MNHNS, CDR2 SASEGT. There are 14 residues in the CDR3. V dropped 1 base and J dropped 5 bases, with 11 bases sitting between them. Here the CDR3 DNA reads TGTGCCAGCAGTGAAGAAGCGGCAAGTTATGGCTACACCTTC. Protein: CASSEEAASYGYTF.

Concerning this clone: The identical CDR3 is also encoded by other nucleotide sequences in the sample. CDR3 residues: CASSFDRQETQYF. DNA of the CDR3: TGTGCCAGCAGCTTCGACAGACAAGAGACCCAGTACTTC. The rearrangement links TRBV7-2 to TRBJ2-5; possibly TRBD1 for D (5 bases). V lost 3 bases and J lost 2, with 7 bases in between. The CDR3 has 13 residues. CDR1 is SGHTA, CDR2 FQGNSA, per germline.

CDR3 residues: CAISAGPPAGTGGMEQYF. The CDR3 nucleotides are TGTGCCATCAGTGCAGGACCCCCTGCCGGGACAGGGGGGATGGAGCAGTACTTC. The chain joins TRBV10-3 to TRBJ2-7; 11 nucleotides line up with TRBD1. V shed 4 bases, J shed 7 bases, and the junction held 18 bases outside the gene matches. Germline V gene sequence: CDR1 ENHRY, CDR2 SYGVKD. The CDR3 consists of 18 residues.

This clone was picked up one time. The V gene is TRBV11-2, the J gene TRBJ2-2, with D uncertain. The CDR3 runs to 11 residues. V was pared by 7 bases and J by 6 bases, with 6 bases between. Germline CDR1 and CDR2: SGHAT and FQNNGV. CDR3 DNA sequence: TGTGCCAGCACTAAATCCGGGGAGCTGTTTTTT. This translates into CASTKSGELFF.

This clone appeared a single time. This chain joins TRBV6-5 and TRBJ1-1; D gene unclear. Trimming cost V 7 bases and J 1 base, with 13 bases left between them. The CDR3 has 14 amino acids. Germline CDR1 MNHEY, CDR2 SVGAGI. The DNA of the CDR3 is TGTGCCAGCACCCCATCGGGGAAGAACACTGAAGCTTTCTTT. Translation gives CASTPSGKNTEAFF.

Turning to this clone: The same CDR3 arises from other DNA sequences in this sample as well. The V and J genes are TRBV18 and TRBJ2-2, with 7 bases that match TRBD1. The CDR3 consists of 16 residues. The V segment lost 3 bases and the J segment 0 bases; nucleotides outside the gene matches: 4. Germline assignment: CDR1 KGHSH and CDR2 LQKENI. For the CDR3, the DNA is TGTGCCAGCTCACCCCTTACAGGGGCGAACACCGGGGAGCTGTTTTTT. This encodes CASSPLTGANTGELFF.

V and J are TRBV29-1 and TRBJ2-5; no clear D. Germline V CDR1 and CDR2: SQVTM, ANQGSEA. V was cut by 4 bases and J by 3 bases, with 9 bases left in between. The CDR3 is 12 amino acids. CDR3 sequence: CSVVSQEETQYF. As DNA, the CDR3 is TGCAGCGTTGTTTCGCAAGAAGAGACCCAGTACTTC.

The chain recombines TRBV9 with TRBJ2-3; D might be TRBD2 (5 bases). The CDR3 length is 14 residues. V was trimmed by 2 bases and J by 9 bases, leaving 16 bases between them. CDR1 is SGDLS and CDR2 is YYNGEE in the germline V gene. CDR3 nucleotides: TGTGCCAGCAGCGTCCTACTAGGCCCGGGCACGCAGTATTTT. Translating it yields CASSVLLGPGTQYF.

The J gene is TRBJ2-2, the V gene TRBV18, with D perhaps TRBD2 (6 bases). The CDR3 runs to 17 residues. Germline-derived CDR1 and CDR2 are KGHSH and LQKENI. V lost 3 bases to trimming and J lost 5 bases, with 19 bases between them. CDR3 amino acids: CASSPLYGQAGTGELFF. The CDR3, as DNA: TGTGCCAGCTCACCTTTGTACGGGCAGGCGGGGACCGGGGAGCTGTTTTTT.

CDR3 sequence reads: CASRPRLADNEQFF. CDR3 coding DNA: TGTGCCAGCAGACCCCGATTAGCAGACAATGAGCAGTTCTTC. The gene calls are TRBV5-6 and TRBJ2-1; D ambiguous. Per the germline V gene, CDR1 is SGHDT and CDR2 is YYEEEE. With 5 bases removed from V and 5 bases from J, the gap between germline ends came to 14 bases. The length of the CDR3 is 14 residues.

J is TRBJ2-3 and V is TRBV9, with 7 bases aligning to TRBD1. The germline CDR1 and CDR2 sequences are SGDLS and YYNGEE. Trimming removed 3 bases from V and 4 bases from J; junction bases left unmatched: 14. The length of the CDR3 is 17 residues. The CDR3 reads CASSEYGELGGADTQYF. The CDR3 nucleotides are TGTGCCAGCAGCGAGTACGGGGAACTAGGGGGCGCAGATACGCAGTATTTT. The full variable domain, in which reference TRBV9 and TRBJ2-3 provide the parts outside the CDR3, is DSGVTQTPKHLITATGQRVTLRCSPRSGDLSVYWYQQSLDQGLQFLIQYYNGEERAKGNILERFSAQQFPDLHSELNLSSLELGDSALYFCASSEYGELGGADTQYFGPGTRLTVL.

The chain combines TRBV7-9 with TRBJ1-5; TRBD1 is a possible D gene (5 bases). V lost 2 bases and J lost 4, with 6 bases in between. The CDR3 has 13 amino acids. Looked up from germline, CDR1 is SEHNR and CDR2 is FQNEAQ (reference sequence). The CDR3 DNA reads as TGTGCCAGCAGCTTATGGGGGAATCAGCCCCAGCATTTT. This translates into CASSLWGNQPQHF.

The genes are TRBV2 and TRBJ1-2; 7 bases fit TRBD1. The CDR3 is 13 amino acids. Germline lookup yields CDR1 SNHLY and CDR2 FYNNEI. V lost 6 bases and J lost 2; bases outside the gene matches: 3. The DNA of the CDR3 is TGTGCCAGCAGGTTGGGACAGAACTATGGCTACACCTTC. Translation: CASRLGQNYGYTF.

This sequence joins TRBV19 and TRBJ2-7, with D uncertain. Trimming cost V 4 bases and J 2 bases, with 9 bases left between them. Germline V gene lookup returns CDR1 LNHDA and CDR2 SQIVND (reference sequence). This CDR3 has 13 residues. The CDR3 coding sequence is TGTGCCAGTAGTAATGGGGTTACCTACGAGCAGTACTTC. This sequence encodes CASSNGVTYEQYF.

This clone was found once. The V gene is TRBV14, the J gene TRBJ2-7, with 12 bases lining up with TRBD2. This CDR3 comprises 16 residues. Germline V CDR1 and CDR2: SGHDN, FVKESK. The J segment lost 1 base and the V segment lost 4 bases, leaving 5 bases of the junction unmatched. The CDR3 is CASSLRLAGASYEQYF. The CDR3, as DNA: TGTGCCAGCAGCCTCAGACTAGCGGGAGCTTCCTACGAGCAGTACTTC.

V usage is TRBV19 and J usage is TRBJ2-3; 15 bases map to TRBD2. After removal of 9 bases from V and 0 bases from J, the junction contained 7 bases not matched to a gene. The CDR3 contains 17 residues. Looked up from germline, CDR1 is LNHDA and CDR2 is SQIVND (reference sequence). The CDR3 DNA sequence: TGTGCCAGCACCGGGACTAGCGGGAGGCCTAGCACAGATACGCAGTATTTT. Protein sequence: CASTGTSGRPSTDTQYF.

This clone was detected only once. The chain recombines TRBV25-1 with TRBJ2-1; D is ambiguous. Germline lookup yields CDR1 MGHDK and CDR2 SYGVNS. V was clipped by 3 bases and J by 4 bases, with 13 bases between them. The CDR3 runs 15 residues. CDR3 sequence reads: CASSDPGPIYNEQFF. CDR3 DNA: TGTGCCAGCAGTGACCCGGGCCCCATATACAATGAGCAGTTCTTC.

J is TRBJ1-1 and V is TRBV10-3, with TRBD1 identical over 12 bases. J lost 0 bases, V lost 6 bases, and 5 bases had no gene match. This CDR3 has 16 amino acids. Per the germline V gene, CDR1 is ENHRY and CDR2 is SYGVKD. CDR3: CAIRGQGANMNTEAFF. Written as DNA, the CDR3 is TGTGCCATCAGGGGACAGGGGGCGAACATGAACACTGAAGCTTTCTTT.

A word on this clone: The same CDR3 also results from other DNA sequences found in this sample. This rearrangement joins TRBV5-4 to TRBJ2-3; D not resolved. CDR1 and CDR2 (germline): SGHNT, YYREEE (reference sequence). V lost 0 bases to trimming and J lost 5 bases, with 4 bases between them. CDR3 length: 12 amino acids. The CDR3 DNA sequence: TGTGCCAGCAGCTTGGACGGAGATACGCAGTATTTT. Its protein product is CASSLDGDTQYF.

This chain links TRBV5-1 with TRBJ2-7; D unclear. CDR3 length: 14 residues. Between the trimmed V and J ends, which lost 1 base and 0 bases, there was a span of 8 bases. CDR1 and CDR2 from the germline V gene are SGHRS and YFSETQ. The CDR3 DNA reads as TGCGCCAGCAGCTTGATCCGGAGCTCCTACGAGCAGTACTTC. Amino acids: CASSLIRSSYEQYF.

The chain couples TRBV5-1 to TRBJ2-3, with D perhaps assigned TRBD1 or TRBD2 (5 bases each). CDR3 length: 14 amino acids. Trimming stripped 1 base from V and 5 bases from J, with 11 bases between. The germline V gene has CDR1 SGHRS and CDR2 YFSETQ. The CDR3 loop is CASSLRGVGDTQYF. For the CDR3, the DNA is TGCGCCAGCAGCTTGAGAGGGGTAGGAGATACGCAGTATTTT.

As to this clone: Different DNA sequences within this sample yield the same CDR3. The chain recombines TRBV28 with TRBJ1-5, with D uncertain. Germline V gene data show CDR1 as MDHEN and CDR2 as SYDVKM. This CDR3 is built from 14 residues. V lost 2 bases, J lost 7 bases, and 12 bases lay in between. CDR3 coding DNA: TGTGCCAGCAGTTTACGGGGAAGAGTACAGCCCCAGCATTTT. It is translated as CASSLRGRVQPQHF.

Here the CDR3 DNA reads TGTGCCTGGACCTACAGGGCTGACACTGAAGCTTTCTTT. Encoded protein: CAWTYRADTEAFF. The chain recombines TRBV30 with TRBJ1-1; tentatively, D is TRBD1 (6 bases). The CDR3 spans 13 residues. The ends were cut back, 4 bases at V and 3 bases at J, with 12 bases in the middle. Germline CDR1 and CDR2: GTSNPN and SVGIG (reference sequence).

The CDR3 reads CASSTGTLMYNEQFF. CDR3 DNA sequence: TGTGCCAGCAGCACCGGGACGTTGATGTACAATGAGCAGTTCTTC. V and J are TRBV5-4 and TRBJ2-1; perhaps D is TRBD1 or TRBD2 (5 bases each). V was cut by 4 bases and J by 4 bases, with 15 bases left in between. Germline V gene data show CDR1 as SGHNT and CDR2 as YYREEE (reference sequence). The CDR3 has 15 residues.

V gene TRBV10-1 combines with J gene TRBJ2-1; D might be TRBD2 (6 bases). CDR3 size: 13 residues. CDR1 and CDR2 (germline): WNHNN, SYGVQD (reference sequence). V was shortened by 5 bases and J by 3 bases, with 8 bases between the two germline ends. Written as DNA, the CDR3 is TGCGCCAGCAGTCTCGGGAGCTACAATGAGCAGTTCTTC. It is translated as CASSLGSYNEQFF.

This chain connects TRBV5-1 to TRBJ2-1, with unresolved D. Trimming shortened V by 4 bases and J by 0 bases, and 11 bases separated the two germline ends. The length of the CDR3 is 15 residues. Germline-derived CDR1 and CDR2 are SGHRS and YFSETQ. CDR3 sequence reads: CASSLLPSSYNEQFF. The CDR3 DNA follows: TGCGCCAGCAGCCTGCTACCTAGCTCCTACAATGAGCAGTTCTTC. The full variable domain, with the rest looked up from reference TRBV5-1 and TRBJ2-1, is KAGVTQTPRYLIKTRGQQVTLSCSPISGHRSVSWYQQTPGQGLQFLFEYFSETQRNKGNFPGRFSGRQFSNSRSEMNVSTLELGDSALYLCASSLLPSSYNEQFFGPGTRLTVL.